This T cell receptor beta chain was sequenced in a study of blood T cell repertoires in COVID-19. Profiled with immunoSEQ multiplex PCR; TCRdb holds only in-frame clones, not every one. The sample has roughly 230,000 clones, roughly 90% seen once. The sequenced sample consisted of peripheral blood. The TCR was taken from a human donor in a cohort sampled during active COVID-19.

This CDR3 is CSGGLVNFNEQFF. The CDR3 nucleotides read TGCAGCGGGGGACTAGTGAATTTCAATGAGCAGTTCTTC. The chain couples TRBV29-1 to TRBJ2-1; 8 positions match TRBD2. There are 13 residues in the CDR3. Germline CDR1 SQVTM, CDR2 ANQGSEA. V dropped 7 bases and J dropped 6; count of bases not matched to a gene: 8.